One sample yielded the 21 T cell receptor beta chains listed below, sequenced in a study of shared clonotypes between healthy human individuals. Terminally differentiated effector memory CD45RA+ cells were excluded by CCR7 positive selection of CD45RO-negative cells. Sequencing used immunoSEQ multiplex PCR; TCRdb keeps in-frame clones, though not all of them. The table records about 2.1 million clones, roughly 91% of them present only once. Input material: naive CD8+ T cells from PBMCs. The receptors shown here come from a man aged 18 to 30 in good health. Some clones in this sample may be carry-over from other donors' samples.

This clone was counted only a few times. This chain joins TRBV2 and TRBJ1-1, with D maybe TRBD1 (5 bases). Per germline, CDR1 SNHLY and CDR2 FYNNEI. V was clipped by 7 bases and J by 1 base, with 7 bases between them. This CDR3 has 12 amino acids. The CDR3 DNA sequence: TGTGCCAGCATGGGACCGAACACTGAAGCTTTCTTT. Its translation is CASMGPNTEAFF.

The gene calls are TRBV7-2 and TRBJ2-5; D not resolved. The germline V and J ends were trimmed by 0 bases and 5 bases, with 13 bases remaining between them. This CDR3 contains 15 residues. Germline CDR1 SGHTA, CDR2 FQGNSA. CDR3 amino acids: CASSLAVGIGETQYF. CDR3 bases: TGTGCCAGCAGCTTAGCAGTGGGGATCGGGGAGACCCAGTACTTC.

This clone was observed a few times. This chain connects TRBV30 to TRBJ1-1; D uncertain. Germline CDR1 is GTSNPN and CDR2 is SVGIG (reference sequence). The CDR3 length is 11 residues. Trimming cost V 2 bases and J 11 bases, with 12 bases left between them. CDR3 protein: CAWSLGGEAFF. The CDR3 nucleotides are TGTGCCTGGAGTTTGGGAGGCGAGGCTTTCTTT.

CDR3 nucleotide sequence: TGTGCCAGCAGTTTAGTTTCGGGGCTCAATAATGAAAAACTGTTTTTT. It yields the protein CASSLVSGLNNEKLFF. The gene calls are TRBV28 and TRBJ1-4; tentative D call: TRBD1 (5 bases). The CDR3 spans 16 residues. V was cut by 2 bases and J by 4 bases, with 14 bases left in between. Germline V gene sequence: CDR1 MDHEN, CDR2 SYDVKM.

This rearrangement joins TRBV5-6 to TRBJ1-1, with 9 nucleotides matching TRBD1. Trimming at V came to 2 bases and at J to 3 bases, leaving 14 bases not matched to a gene. The length of the CDR3 is 18 residues. CDR1 and CDR2 (germline): SGHDT, YYEEEE. The CDR3 sequence is CASSFGGTGLSVDTEAFF. The CDR3 nucleotides read TGTGCCAGCAGCTTTGGGGGGACAGGGCTTTCAGTGGACACTGAAGCTTTCTTT.

The CDR3 sequence: CASTPGQGGRETQYF. For the CDR3, the DNA is TGTGCCAGCACCCCAGGACAGGGGGGGAGGGAGACCCAGTACTTC. The rearrangement joins TRBV28 to TRBJ2-5; TRBD1 matches 10 bases. Germline V lookup: CDR1 MDHEN, CDR2 SYDVKM. V lost 7 bases and J lost 5; bases outside the gene matches: 10. The CDR3 length is 15 residues.

The V call is TRBV28, the J call TRBJ2-2, with D perhaps TRBD2 (5 bases). Per germline, CDR1 MDHEN and CDR2 SYDVKM. The CDR3 spans 16 residues. The V end lost 6 bases, the J end lost 0 bases, and 14 bases lay between the germline ends. The CDR3 nucleotides read TGTGCCAGCAGCCCCATGTCCGGGGCGAACACCGGGGAGCTGTTTTTT. The encoded protein is CASSPMSGANTGELFF.

This clone was seen only once. V usage is TRBV28 and J usage is TRBJ2-1, with 9 bases lining up with TRBD1. V lost 2 bases to trimming and J lost 6 bases; unmatched junction nucleotides: 11. Germline lookup yields CDR1 MDHEN and CDR2 SYDVKM. The CDR3 sequence is 17 residues long. The CDR3 nucleotides read TGTGCCAGCAGTTTACCTACCGGGACAGGGATTAGCAATGAGCAGTTCTTC. It yields the protein CASSLPTGTGISNEQFF.

The rearrangement links TRBV11-2 to TRBJ1-2; 10 nucleotides align to TRBD1. The germline CDR1 and CDR2 sequences are SGHAT and FQNNGV. Trimming at V came to 3 bases and at J to 7 bases, leaving 5 bases not matched to a gene. This CDR3 contains 14 residues. The CDR3 DNA follows: TGTGCCAGCAGCTTGGACAGGGGGGGTAGTGGCTACACCTTC. The encoded protein is CASSLDRGGSGYTF.

The chain joins TRBV9 to TRBJ2-1; no reliable D call. The V end lost 0 bases, the J end lost 6 bases, and 19 bases lay between the germline ends. The germline V gene has CDR1 SGDLS and CDR2 YYNGEE. CDR3 size: 17 residues. CDR3 nucleotide sequence: TGTGCCAGCAGCGTAGACGGTTGGCCGCTGAAGGTCAATGAGCAGTTCTTC. Its protein product is CASSVDGWPLKVNEQFF.

Turning to this clone: The sample holds other DNA sequences that translate to the same CDR3. The J gene is TRBJ2-3, the V gene TRBV9; D is perhaps TRBD1 or TRBD2 (5 bases each). From germline, CDR1 is SGDLS and CDR2 YYNGEE. This CDR3 contains 14 residues. Trimming shortened V by 0 bases and J by 2 bases, and 7 bases separated the two germline ends. The CDR3 loop is CASSVGGTTDTQYF. CDR3 sequence (DNA): TGTGCCAGCAGCGTAGGAGGGACCACAGATACGCAGTATTTT.

The V and J genes are TRBV9 and TRBJ2-1; TRBD2 agrees at 9 bases. The trim removed 0 bases at V and 9 bases at J, leaving 7 bases unmatched. This CDR3 is built from 15 residues. CDR1 SGDLS and CDR2 YYNGEE come from the germline V gene. The CDR3, as DNA: TGTGCCAGCAGCGTAGGGATTAGCGGGAGTTTTGAGCAGTTCTTC. Translation: CASSVGISGSFEQFF.

V and J are TRBV4-1 and TRBJ2-2; 8 positions agree with TRBD2. CDR1 and CDR2 from the germline V gene are MGHRA and YSYEKL. The CDR3 extends over 16 amino acids. V shed 2 bases and J 4 bases; nucleotides not matched to a gene: 6. The CDR3 region has the DNA TGCGCCAGCAGCCAACAACGGGGGGGTACCACCGGGGAGCTGTTTTTT. Encoded protein: CASSQQRGGTTGELFF.

V gene TRBV13 combines with J gene TRBJ2-7, with no clear D. The CDR3 is 15 amino acids. The germline CDR1 and CDR2 sequences are PRHDT and FYEKMQ (reference sequence). Trimming took off 2 bases at V and 1 base at J, with 12 bases between the two ends. This chain's CDR3 is CASSLLGDRSYEQYF. Written as DNA, the CDR3 is TGTGCCAGCAGCTTATTAGGCGATCGGTCCTACGAGCAGTACTTC.

The chain has TRBV4-2 and TRBJ1-2, with 7 positions matching TRBD1. Trimming took 3 bases from V and 5 from J; bases not matched to a gene: 9. The CDR3 covers 15 residues. Per the germline V gene, CDR1 is LGHNA and CDR2 is YNFKEQ. The CDR3 spells CASSQNPGQTYGYTF. The DNA for the CDR3 is TGTGCCAGCAGCCAGAATCCGGGACAGACATATGGCTACACCTTC.

For this clone: Different DNA sequences within this sample yield the same CDR3. The rearrangement uses TRBV7-9 and TRBJ2-2; D gene unclear. CDR1 is SEHNR and CDR2 is FQNEAQ in the germline V gene (reference sequence). The V and J ends lost 5 bases and 5 bases respectively, with 9 bases between them. The length of the CDR3 is 13 residues. CDR3 amino acids: CASSLDRTGELFF. In DNA, the CDR3 is TGTGCCAGCAGCCTTGATAGAACCGGGGAGCTGTTTTTT. Using reference TRBV7-9 and TRBJ2-2 for the parts outside the CDR3, the full variable domain is DTGVSQNPRHKITKRGQNVTFRCDPISEHNRLYWYRQTLGQGPEFLTYFQNEAQLEKSRLLSDRFSAERPKGSFSTLEIQRTEQGDSAMYLCASSLDRTGELFFGEGSRLTVL.

J is TRBJ2-3 and V is TRBV4-2; the match to TRBD1 covers 9 bases. The CDR3 covers 18 residues. After removal of 0 bases from V and 4 bases from J, the junction contained 11 bases not matched to a gene. CDR1 and CDR2 from the germline V gene are LGHNA and YNFKEQ. CDR3 in amino acids: CASSQDHRGPFTADTQYF. CDR3 nucleotides: TGTGCCAGCAGCCAAGATCACAGGGGGCCCTTCACAGCAGATACGCAGTATTTT.

The V gene is TRBV25-1, the J gene TRBJ2-5; tentatively, D is TRBD2 (6 bases). There are 14 residues in the CDR3. CDR1 is MGHDK and CDR2 is SYGVNS in the germline V gene. V was cut by 4 bases and J by 1 base, with 10 bases left in between. CDR3 sequence (DNA): TGTGCCAGCAGTGTAATCGGGGGCCAAGAGACCCAGTACTTC. This translates into CASSVIGGQETQYF.

This chain joins TRBV5-4 and TRBJ2-7, with D possibly matching TRBD2 (6 bases). The CDR3 extends over 16 amino acids. Germline lookup yields CDR1 SGHNT and CDR2 YYREEE (reference sequence). V gave up 7 bases and J gave up 0 bases, with 20 bases separating them. The DNA of the CDR3 is TGTGCCAGCTCCTTCGGGAGCGGGCGTAGCTCCTACGAGCAGTACTTC. It encodes CASSFGSGRSSYEQYF.

The V gene is TRBV6-5, the J gene TRBJ1-1, with D unresolved. The CDR3 runs 11 residues. Between the trimmed V and J ends, which lost 7 bases and 6 bases, there was a span of 9 bases. In germline, CDR1 is MNHEY, CDR2 SVGAGI. The DNA for the CDR3 is TGTGCCAGCACCCCCGGGGCTGAAGCTTTCTTT. Translating gives CASTPGAEAFF.

The chain recombines TRBV11-2 with TRBJ2-7; 9 bases fit TRBD1. V lost 3 bases to trimming and J lost 5 bases; unmatched junction nucleotides: 5. This CDR3 spans 14 amino acids. In germline, CDR1 is SGHAT, CDR2 FQNNGV. This chain's CDR3 is CASSFTRTGDEQYF. The CDR3 bases are TGTGCCAGCAGCTTTACCCGGACAGGGGACGAGCAGTACTTC.